The rows below give T cell receptor beta chains drawn from one sample of a study of blood T cell repertoires in COVID-19. Measured with immunoSEQ multiplex PCR; TCRdb has only the in-frame clones, and not every one. The sample consists of 100,000 or so clones, about 93% of them appearing once. Specimen: peripheral blood. These receptors all stem from a woman aged 45 to 65 in a cohort sampled during active COVID-19. CDR3s leave out the opening cysteine and the closing phenylalanine or tryptophan.

j_call: TRBJ2-3; v_call: TRBV7-9; cdr3_aa: ASSTAGTSVLGDTQY
j_call: TRBJ1-2; v_call: TRBV27; cdr3_aa: ASSPSGSGVYGYT
j_call: TRBJ1-2; v_call: TRBV7-8; cdr3_aa: ASSSDRGNYGYT
j_call: TRBJ1-1; v_call: TRBV5-1; cdr3_aa: ASSTTGNTEAF
j_call: TRBJ1-3; v_call: TRBV3-1/TRBV3-2; cdr3_aa: ASSVLTGVGNTIY
j_call: TRBJ2-3; v_call: TRBV4-2; cdr3_aa: ASSHLQERLTDTQY
j_call: TRBJ1-3; v_call: TRBV19; cdr3_aa: ASSIQGTHTGNTIY
j_call: TRBJ1-5; v_call: TRBV28; cdr3_aa: ASIPGINQPQH
j_call: TRBJ1-6; v_call: TRBV9; cdr3_aa: ASSPDSTNSPLH
j_call: TRBJ2-1; v_call: TRBV5-4; cdr3_aa: ASSLGLAGREQF
j_call: TRBJ1-4; v_call: TRBV27; cdr3_aa: VDRAPTNEKLF
j_call: TRBJ2-5; v_call: TRBV10-3; cdr3_aa: AISEGGGQETQY
j_call: TRBJ2-5; v_call: TRBV10-3; cdr3_aa: AISRTGGQETQY
j_call: TRBJ1-6; v_call: TRBV7-8; cdr3_aa: ASSRQINSPLH
j_call: TRBJ1-1; v_call: TRBV14; cdr3_aa: ASSRSQGNAEAF
j_call: TRBJ2-5; v_call: TRBV19; cdr3_aa: ASRGTSGAQETQY
j_call: TRBJ2-7; v_call: TRBV5-5; cdr3_aa: ASSRGTGPFSYEQY
j_call: TRBJ1-6; v_call: TRBV15; cdr3_aa: ATSAQLGGVGINSPLH
j_call: TRBJ2-3; v_call: TRBV6-5; cdr3_aa: ASSYSRGKSDTQY